These 24 T cell receptor beta chains were sequenced from one sample in a study of cytomegalovirus exposure and HLA in healthy donors. Primers for the PCR totalled 60 Vbeta and 13 Jbeta. Sequencing was performed with immunoSEQ multiplex PCR; in TCRdb, only in-frame clones are kept and a portion is missing. The sample consists of hundreds of thousands of clones, roughly 73% of them appearing once. Sequenced material: PBMCs. The receptors were gathered from a boy younger than 18 in good health and CMV-seronegative.

The rearrangement links TRBV4-2 to TRBJ2-1; TRBD2 agrees at 8 bases. The germline CDR1 and CDR2 sequences are LGHNA and YNFKEQ. The CDR3 contains 16 residues. V trimming: 0 bases; J trimming: 6 bases; junction bases outside the gene matches: 7. The CDR3 bases are TGTGCCAGCAGCCAAGATCCGGGACTAGGTCCCAATGAGCAGTTCTTC. It encodes CASSQDPGLGPNEQFF.

Points on this clone: At one boundary the junction diverges from the germline segment, which might be a read error. The chain has TRBV11-2 and TRBJ1-1; 7 bases line up with TRBD1. CDR3 length: 14 amino acids. CDR1 is SGHAT, CDR2 FQNNGV, per germline. CDR3 loop: CASSLETGTTEAFF. CDR3 in DNA: TGTGCCAGCAGCCTAGAGACAGGGACTACTGAAGCTTTCTTT.

The chain joins TRBV27 to TRBJ2-7, with D possibly TRBD1 on 5 matching bases. Per the germline V gene, CDR1 is MNHEY and CDR2 is SMNVEV (reference sequence). CDR3 length: 14 amino acids. V dropped 1 base and J dropped 3 bases, with 10 bases sitting between them. The CDR3 is CASSLFSRGYEQYF. Written as DNA, the CDR3 is TGTGCCAGCAGTTTATTTAGTAGGGGCTACGAGCAGTACTTC.

The chain uses TRBV29-1 and TRBJ1-1; D is possibly TRBD1 (5 bases). V was shortened by 4 bases and J by 2 bases, with 17 bases between the two germline ends. Per the germline V gene, CDR1 is SQVTM and CDR2 is ANQGSEA. CDR3 length equals 15 residues. The CDR3 DNA reads TGCAGCGTTGGGAGCAGGGTGAGGCTTAACACTGAAGCTTTCTTT. The encoded protein is CSVGSRVRLNTEAFF. The full variable domain, completed using reference TRBV29-1 and TRBJ1-1, is SAVISQKPSRDICQRGTSLTIQCQVDSQVTMMFWYRQQPGQSLTLIATANQGSEATYESGFVIDKFPISRPNLTFSTLTVSNMSPEDSSIYLCSVGSRVRLNTEAFFGQGTRLTVV.

This clone showed up just a few times. The chain has TRBV19 and TRBJ2-6; the match to TRBD1 covers 7 bases. Germline CDR1 reads LNHDA; CDR2 reads SQIVND (reference sequence). After removal of 4 bases from V and 0 bases from J, the junction contained 6 bases not matched to a gene. CDR3 length equals 17 residues. The CDR3 loop reads CASSKGQYISGANVLTF. Written as DNA, the CDR3 is TGTGCCAGTAGTAAGGGACAGTATATCTCTGGGGCCAACGTCCTGACTTTC. Using reference TRBV19 and TRBJ2-6 for the parts outside the CDR3, the full variable domain is DGGITQSPKYLFRKEGQNVTLSCEQNLNHDAMYWYRQDPGQGLRLIYYSQIVNDFQKGDIAEGYSVSREKKESFPLTVTSAQKNPTAFYLCASSKGQYISGANVLTFGAGSRLTVL.

This chain joins TRBV15 and TRBJ2-5, with 14 bases aligning to TRBD2. Trimming removed 5 bases from V and 4 bases from J; junction bases left unmatched: 3. Germline loops: CDR1 LNHNV, CDR2 YYDKDF (reference sequence). The CDR3 is 15 amino acids. This CDR3 reads CATSSGLAGGETQYF. CDR3 sequence (DNA): TGTGCCACCAGCTCCGGACTAGCGGGAGGAGAGACCCAGTACTTC.

This clone was found a few times. The chain uses TRBV2 and TRBJ2-1; maybe TRBD2 (6 bases). V shed 4 bases and J shed 15 bases, with 19 bases lying between them. Germline V gene sequence: CDR1 SNHLY, CDR2 FYNNEI. This CDR3 spans 13 amino acids. DNA for the CDR3: TGTGCCAGCAGTGCGCTGTTTACTAGCTGGATGTTCTTC. Translation: CASSALFTSWMFF.

This sequence joins TRBV7-9 and TRBJ1-5; a possible D gene is TRBD1 (5 bases). This CDR3 has 14 residues. V was shortened by 1 base and J by 7 bases, with 11 bases between the two germline ends. Germline CDR1 and CDR2: SEHNR and FQNEAQ (reference sequence). The chain's CDR3 is CASSLDGGGQPQHF. CDR3 DNA sequence: TGTGCCAGCAGCTTAGATGGGGGAGGACAGCCCCAGCATTTT.

This clone has just a few counts. The genes are TRBV6-6 and TRBJ1-1; 9 bases fit TRBD1. This CDR3 is built from 15 residues. Germline V gene data show CDR1 as MNHNY and CDR2 as SVGAGI (reference sequence). Germline trimming cut 7 bases from V and 1 base from J; bases unmatched to any gene: 7. Here the CDR3 DNA reads TGTGCCAGCATCCGGGACAGGGCGAGGAACACTGAAGCTTTCTTT. It yields the protein CASIRDRARNTEAFF.

The chain carries TRBV5-4 and TRBJ1-2, with D hard to call. This CDR3 comprises 15 residues. The V end was cut by 3 bases, the J end by 4 bases, with 16 bases between. Germline V gives CDR1 SGHNT, CDR2 YYREEE (reference sequence). The CDR3 nucleotides are TGTGCCAGCAGCTCAGCACTTAAAGGCGGCTATGGCTACACCTTC. It specifies CASSSALKGGYGYTF.

This chain uses TRBV7-9 with TRBJ2-5, with 14 bases aligning to TRBD2. The germline V gene encodes CDR1 SEHNR and CDR2 FQNEAQ (reference sequence). Trimming removed 5 bases from V and 4 bases from J; junction bases left unmatched: 6. The length of the CDR3 is 16 residues. The CDR3 here is CASSPGLAGVSETQYF. The CDR3 DNA is TGTGCCAGCAGCCCGGGACTAGCGGGAGTTTCAGAGACCCAGTACTTC.

This clone turned up a few times. The rearrangement uses TRBV19 and TRBJ2-5, with a weak D call TRBD2 (6 bases). Germline values: CDR1 LNHDA, CDR2 SQIVND (reference sequence). The CDR3 loop spans 13 amino acids. Trimming stripped 3 bases from V and 2 bases from J, with 7 bases between. The CDR3 nucleotides read TGTGCCAGTAGTATGGGGACTCAAGAGACCCAGTACTTC. This sequence encodes CASSMGTQETQYF.

The chain combines TRBV7-8 with TRBJ2-5; D gene ambiguous. Germline CDR1 SGHVS, CDR2 FQNEAQ. The CDR3 totals 15 residues. The V end was cut by 5 bases, the J end by 7 bases, with 20 bases between. DNA of the CDR3: TGTGCCAGCAGCCCCCGTCGACTGCCATCGGGGACCCAGTACTTC. This gives the protein CASSPRRLPSGTQYF.

The chain links TRBV7-6 to TRBJ2-1; the match to TRBD2 covers 13 bases. The length of the CDR3 is 16 residues. CDR1 and CDR2 (germline): SGHVS, FNYEAQ. The J segment lost 7 bases and the V segment lost 0 bases, leaving 3 bases of the junction unmatched. The CDR3 region has the DNA TGTGCCAGCAGCTTAGCCCGGACTAGCGGGGGAAATGAGCAGTTCTTC. The encoded protein is CASSLARTSGGNEQFF. The full variable domain, its missing parts supplied by reference TRBV7-6 and TRBJ2-1, is GAGVSQSPRYKVTKRGQDVALRCDPISGHVSLYWYRQALGQGPEFLTYFNYEAQQDKSGLPNDRFSAERPEGSISTLTIQRTEQRDSAMYRCASSLARTSGGNEQFFGPGTRLTVL.

The rearrangement joins TRBV19 to TRBJ2-2; the D gene is possibly TRBD2 (6 bases). The CDR3 runs to 15 residues. V gave up 0 bases and J gave up 6 bases, with 11 bases separating them. Germline CDR1 and CDR2: LNHDA and SQIVND (reference sequence). In DNA form, the CDR3 reads TGTGCCAGTAGTATAGATCTTCCGGGGGCCGGGGAGCTGTTTTTT. Protein product: CASSIDLPGAGELFF.

The rearrangement uses TRBV6-5 and TRBJ2-7; 9 bases line up with TRBD2. The CDR3 runs 15 residues. Germline V CDR1 and CDR2: MNHEY, SVGAGI. Trimming took 6 bases from V and 1 from J; bases not matched to a gene: 7. The CDR3 DNA reads TGTGCCAGCAGCCCGGGGCTAGCGGGATCCTACGAGCAGTACTTC. Its protein product is CASSPGLAGSYEQYF.

This clone was counted only a few times. The chain is built from TRBV5-1 and TRBJ2-3; D perhaps matches TRBD1 (6 bases). The CDR3 consists of 14 residues. Germline CDR1 reads SGHRS; CDR2 reads YFSETQ. Trimming took off 4 bases at V and 8 bases at J, with 17 bases between the two ends. CDR3 DNA sequence: TGCGCCAGCAGCAAAGGACAGAGCATTGGTACGCAGTATTTT. Protein: CASSKGQSIGTQYF.

J is TRBJ2-7 and V is TRBV29-1; tentatively, D is TRBD1 (5 bases). V dropped 3 bases and J dropped 5 bases, with 14 bases sitting between them. The CDR3 covers 13 residues. Germline assignment: CDR1 SQVTM and CDR2 ANQGSEA. For the CDR3, the DNA is TGCAGCGTTGAGGGAAGGGGCCTCCACGAGCAGTACTTC. Translation: CSVEGRGLHEQYF.

Comment on this clone: The junction shows a germline mismatch at one end, possibly a read error. This chain uses TRBV7-9 with TRBJ2-7; tentative D call: TRBD2 (6 bases). This CDR3 has 11 amino acids. The germline V gene has CDR1 SEHNR and CDR2 FQNEAQ (reference sequence). CDR3 sequence reads: CASSLAAGWGF. In DNA, the CDR3 is TGTGCCAGCAGCTTAGCTGCGGGATGGGGTTTC.

The chain is built from TRBV6-5 and TRBJ1-2; TRBD1 agrees at 11 bases. CDR3 length equals 14 residues. The germline gives CDR1 MNHEY, CDR2 SVGAGI. The trim removed 6 bases at V and 7 bases at J, leaving 7 bases unmatched. DNA of the CDR3: TGTGCCAGCAGGGATGGACAGGGGGCATTTGGCTACACCTTC. As protein: CASRDGQGAFGYTF.

This chain uses TRBV27 with TRBJ1-6; D might be TRBD1 (5 bases). This CDR3 has 15 residues. Germline V lookup: CDR1 MNHEY, CDR2 SMNVEV (reference sequence). Trimming removed 5 bases at V and 2 bases at J, with 10 bases between. This CDR3 is CASSPGGAYNSPLHF. Here the CDR3 DNA reads TGTGCCAGCAGTCCGGGGGGGGCCTATAATTCACCCCTCCACTTT.

This clone was detected only a few times. The CDR3 sequence: CASSMKKAGTGVNTEAFF. The DNA for the CDR3 is TGTGCCAGTAGTATGAAGAAGGCCGGGACAGGGGTGAACACTGAAGCTTTCTTT. The rearrangement links TRBV19 to TRBJ1-1; the match to TRBD1 covers 10 bases. There are 18 residues in the CDR3. The J segment lost 0 bases and the V segment lost 3 bases, leaving 10 bases of the junction unmatched. The germline CDR1 and CDR2 sequences are LNHDA and SQIVND (reference sequence).

The J gene is TRBJ1-1, the V gene TRBV20-1; D possibly corresponds to TRBD1 (5 bases). Germline values: CDR1 DFQATT, CDR2 SNEGSKA (reference sequence). V dropped 3 bases and J dropped 3 bases, with 5 bases sitting between them. This CDR3 has 11 amino acids. The CDR3 loop reads CSASRDTEAFF. CDR3 bases: TGCAGTGCTAGCAGGGACACTGAAGCTTTCTTT.

The rearrangement links TRBV19 to TRBJ2-7; tentatively, D is TRBD1 (5 bases). The CDR3 totals 15 residues. V was shortened by 2 bases and J by 2 bases, with 13 bases between the two germline ends. Germline V lookup: CDR1 LNHDA, CDR2 SQIVND (reference sequence). CDR3 amino acids: CASSIQAGITYEQYF. The CDR3 nucleotides read TGTGCCAGTAGTATACAGGCAGGGATCACCTACGAGCAGTACTTC.